The clone carrying this TCR beta chain has a handful of counts. Antigen unknown. Germline assignment: CDR1 SGHDT and CDR2 YYEEEE. V lost 4 bases to trimming and J lost 2 bases, with 14 bases between them. The CDR3 loop spans 15 amino acids. The data stem from a study of response to subunit inactivated influenza vaccine. Regarding the study as a whole: Few new T cells, the authors suggested, are recruited by each seasonal influenza vaccination.

TCRdb passed the RT-PCR reads through MiXCR, listing each CDR3 protein once. The sample lists about 620,000 distinct CDR3 sequences; roughly 10% were seen once. The V call is TRBV5-6, the J call TRBJ2-3, with D uncertain. The sample in question was PBMCs from blood, obtained on the day of vaccination. The sequence was obtained from a middle-aged man who received an inactivated influenza vaccine. The CDR3 nucleotides read TGTGCCAGCAGCGCTGTCAGGACCTACACAGATACGCAGTATTTT. Translation: CASSAVRTYTDTQYF. Supplemented by reference TRBV5-6 and TRBJ2-3, the full variable domain reads DAGVTQSPTHLIKTRGQQVTLRCSPKSGHDTVSWYQQALGQGPQFIFQYYEEEERQRGNFPDRFSGHQFPNYSSELNVNALLLGDSALYLCASSAVRTYTDTQYFGPGTRLTVL.